The clone carrying this TCR beta chain was seen repeatedly, ten times or more. The source of the sample is a study of T cells in Graves' hyperthyroidism and ophthalmopathy. A patient was excluded if there was uncontrolled infection, other autoimmune disease, pregnancy or lactation. Amplified regions were TCR beta CDR3 sequences from RNA transcripts. In the first-round RT-PCR of the TCR CDR3, the HTBI primer set was used. TCRdb called the multiplex PCR reads again in MiXCR, with one record for every CDR3 protein. The profile covers 250,000 to 300,000 distinct CDR3 sequences, with about a sixth appearing a single time and around 55% taken by the ten largest. V shed 3 bases, J shed 1 base, and the junction held 5 bases outside the gene matches. The germline CDR1 and CDR2 sequences are DFQATT and SNEGSKA (reference sequence). The CDR3 length is 15 residues.

V is TRBV20-1 and J is TRBJ2-1, with 8 bases matching TRBD2. The specimen sequenced was blood. The receptor was isolated from a woman aged 55 to 70 with Graves' ophthalmopathy. The CDR3 sequence: CSASPRGRSYNEQFF. The CDR3 region has the DNA TGCAGTGCTAGTCCTCGCGGGAGGTCCTACAATGAGCAGTTCTTC.